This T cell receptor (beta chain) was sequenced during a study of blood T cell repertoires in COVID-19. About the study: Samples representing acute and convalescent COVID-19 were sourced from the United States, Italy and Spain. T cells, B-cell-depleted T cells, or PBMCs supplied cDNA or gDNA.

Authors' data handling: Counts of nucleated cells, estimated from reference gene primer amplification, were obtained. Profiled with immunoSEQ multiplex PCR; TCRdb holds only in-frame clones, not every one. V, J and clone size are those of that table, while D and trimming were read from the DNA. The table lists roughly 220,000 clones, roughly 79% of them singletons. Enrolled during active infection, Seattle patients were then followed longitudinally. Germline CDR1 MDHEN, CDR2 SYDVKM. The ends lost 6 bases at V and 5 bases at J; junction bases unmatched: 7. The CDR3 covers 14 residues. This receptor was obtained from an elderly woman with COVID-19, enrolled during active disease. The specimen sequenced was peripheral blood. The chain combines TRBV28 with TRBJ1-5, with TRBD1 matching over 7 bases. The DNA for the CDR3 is TGTGCCAGCAGCCCGGGACAGATGTATCAGCCCCAGCATTTT. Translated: CASSPGQMYQPQHF.